The clone carrying this TCR beta chain appeared many times. No antigen is known for it. Molecules of cDNA were individually given unique molecular identifiers that were attached to them. MiXCR, run by TCRdb on the 5' RACE reads, gives a single entry per CDR3 protein. The table records about 37,000 distinct CDR3 sequences, roughly 6% of them present only once. This specimen belongs to a study of early T cells in non-severe SARS-CoV-2 infection. Overall study: Alpha and beta chains were unpaired, from unsorted whole-blood bulk RNA.

Study outcomes and limitations: Private and CD4 specificities were missed by VDJdb matching, skewed to anti-spike CD8.

Sequenced input: whole blood. The sequence derives from an adult who was a healthcare worker with PCR-confirmed SARS-CoV-2 infection or an uninfected control (not recorded which).

The DNA for the CDR3 is TGTGCCAGCGGCCCCCGGGGAAAGGGGGACAATGAGCAGTTCTTC. Residues: CASGPRGKGDNEQFF. The chain links TRBV4-2 to TRBJ2-1; D perhaps matches TRBD1 (6 bases). Germline assignment: CDR1 LGHNA and CDR2 YNFKEQ. The V gene lost 8 bases and the J gene lost 5 bases, with 19 bases spanning the gap. The CDR3 totals 15 residues.